This is a list of T cell receptor beta chains from one sample in a study of cytomegalovirus exposure and HLA in healthy donors. Produced via immunoSEQ multiplex PCR; TCRdb's table is partial and in-frame only. Of around 130,000 clones listed, approximately 82% are singletons. Sequencing was performed on PBMCs. The origin of the receptors is a man aged 50 to 60 in good health and CMV-seronegative. CDR3s include the opening cysteine and the closing phenylalanine or tryptophan. D genes are given only for firm matches.

>TRBJ2-7|TRBD1|TRBV7-9
CASSFRTGGVNEQYF
TGTGCCAGCAGCTTCCGGACAGGGGGTGTAAACGAGCAGTACTTC
>TRBJ1-5|-|TRBV15
CATSRDLGNQPQHF
TGTGCCACCAGCAGAGATCTCGGCAATCAGCCCCAGCATTTT
>TRBJ1-6|TRBD1|TRBV5-6
CASSFRGSWNSPLHF
TGTGCCAGCAGCTTCAGGGGGAGTTGGAATTCACCCCTCCACTTT
>TRBJ1-1|-|TRBV27
CASSRGLMNTEAFF
TGTGCCAGCAGTCGGGGTTTGATGAACACTGAAGCTTTCTTT
>TRBJ1-5|TRBD1|TRBV6-5
CASSYTGQGQPQHF
TGTGCCAGCAGTTACACCGGACAGGGGCAGCCCCAGCATTTT
>TRBJ1-2|-|TRBV9
CASMQANYGYTF
TGTGCCAGCATGCAGGCTAACTATGGCTACACCTTC
>TRBJ2-1|TRBD1|TRBV6-5
CASHGQVNNEQFF
TGTGCCTCCCATGGACAGGTAAACAATGAGCAGTTCTTC
>TRBJ1-1|TRBD1|TRBV13
CASSLQTGQNTEAFF
TGTGCCAGCAGCTTACAGACAGGGCAGAACACTGAAGCTTTCTTT
>TRBJ2-7|TRBD1|TRBV6-5
CASSYADRGSYEQYF
TGTGCCAGCAGTTACGCTGACAGGGGTAGTTACGAGCAGTACTTC
>TRBJ1-1|-|TRBV6-5
CASPRTEAFF
TGTGCCAGCCCTAGGACTGAAGCTTTCTTT